This T cell receptor beta chain was retrieved from a study of post-analysis software for immune sequencing data. Looking at the study overall: Relapsing-remitting, secondary progressive and progressive-relapsing forms made up the multiple sclerosis disease courses. Study-level findings and limits: A significant reduction in normalized Chao1 diversity was observed in multiple sclerosis patients versus controls. The study found TRBV5-6, TRBV5-1 and TRBV20-1 among a few TRBV segments more frequent in patients than controls.

A word on this clonotype: Its antigen is not identified.

Presence of unique molecular identifiers characterized the TCR beta cDNA libraries. A single record per CDR3 protein comes from TCRdb applying MiXCR to the PCR reads. The top ten clones hold around 1.7% of a sample with roughly 620,000 distinct CDR3 sequences, roughly two fifths of them seen once. CDR1 and CDR2 from the germline V gene are SGHRS and YFSETQ. The CDR3 is 18 residues long. J was trimmed by 0 bases and V by 4 bases; bases with no gene match: 10. This clonotype was sampled from a girl between 10 and 17 years old with multiple sclerosis. V gene TRBV5-1 combines with J gene TRBJ2-3, with TRBD2 matching 11 bases. Sequenced material: blood. This CDR3 is CASSLTTSGGTSTDTQYF. The CDR3 bases are TGCGCCAGCAGCCTTACAACTAGCGGGGGAACTAGCACAGATACGCAGTATTTT.